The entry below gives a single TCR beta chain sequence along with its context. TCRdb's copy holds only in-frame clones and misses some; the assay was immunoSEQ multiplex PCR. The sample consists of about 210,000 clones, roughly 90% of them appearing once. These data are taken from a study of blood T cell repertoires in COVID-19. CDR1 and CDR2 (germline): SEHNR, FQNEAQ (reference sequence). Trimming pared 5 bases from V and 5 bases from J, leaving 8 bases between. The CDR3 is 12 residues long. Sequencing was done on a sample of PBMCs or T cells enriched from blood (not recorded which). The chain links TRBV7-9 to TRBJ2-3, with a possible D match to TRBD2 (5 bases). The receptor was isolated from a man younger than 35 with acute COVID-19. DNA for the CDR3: TGTGCCAGCAGCCAAGAGGGAGATACGCAGTATTTT. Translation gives CASSQEGDTQYF.